This TCR beta chain was sequenced during a study of blood T cell repertoires in COVID-19. On the study more broadly: Specimens from acute and convalescent COVID-19 originated in the United States, Italy and Spain. PBMCs, B-cell-depleted T cells, or T cells provided the cDNA or gDNA that made up the material.

In the source study's methods: Scientists estimated how many nucleated cells there were by amplifying reference gene primers. Generated by immunoSEQ multiplex PCR, the TCRdb table keeps only in-frame clones and is missing some. D and trimming come from the DNA, and the V and J calls and clone size come from that table. The sample holds 270,000 or so clones; less than 85% are singletons and the top ten take roughly 3.1%. The CDR3 is 18 amino acids. After removal of 0 bases from V and 6 bases from J, the junction contained 13 bases not matched to a gene. Germline lookup yields CDR1 ENHRY and CDR2 SYGVKD.

The chain combines TRBV10-3 with TRBJ2-3, with TRBD2 matching over 9 bases. The sequenced sample was peripheral blood. The source is a woman aged 18 to 35 with acute or convalescent COVID-19. CDR3 nucleotides: TGTGCCATCAGTGAGTCCGTGCAGGGCGCGGGAGGGCGTGATACGCAGTATTTT. Translating it yields CAISESVQGAGGRDTQYF.